Presented here are 14 T cell receptor beta chains from one specimen sequenced in a study of neurological immune-mediated disorders. TCRdb used MiXCR to reprocess the 5' RACE reads, holding one entry per CDR3 protein. The sample consists of tens of thousands of distinct CDR3 sequences, about 6% of them appearing once. The source material was CD4+ T cells from blood. The source is a woman in her forties in good health.

By proportion, this clonotype is medium-sized (0.01 to 0.1%). The chain has TRBV5-6 and TRBJ1-5, with 7 bases identical to TRBD1. The germline CDR1 and CDR2 sequences are SGHDT and YYEEEE. The CDR3 is made up of 15 amino acids. Unmatched junction bases numbered 9, after V lost 4 bases and J lost 5 bases. CDR3 coding DNA: TGTGCCAGCAGCCGCCAGGGACAGACATATCAGCCCCAGCATTTT. Translation gives CASSRQGQTYQPQHF.

This clonotype showed up many times. This chain joins TRBV14 and TRBJ1-1; no clear D gene. Germline values: CDR1 SGHDN, CDR2 FVKESK. This CDR3 contains 12 residues. Trimming shortened V by 1 base and J by 14 bases, and 14 bases separated the two germline ends. CDR3 loop: CASSQVGERNFF. The CDR3 bases are TGTGCCAGCAGCCAAGTTGGAGAGAGAAACTTCTTT. Full variable domain (outside the CDR3, taken from reference TRBV14 and TRBJ1-1): EAGVTQFPSHSVIEKGQTVTLRCDPISGHDNLYWYRRVMGKEIKFLLHFVKESKQDESGMPNNRFLAERTGGTYSTLKVQPAELEDSGVYFCASSQVGERNFFGQGTRLTVV.

This clonotype was recorded many times. The chain couples TRBV10-3 to TRBJ2-3; D is unclear. CDR1 is ENHRY and CDR2 is SYGVKD in the germline V gene. V lost 8 bases, J lost 4 bases, and 4 bases lay in between. This CDR3 is built from 10 residues. Here the CDR3 reads CAIGADTQYF. CDR3 nucleotide sequence: TGTGCCATCGGGGCAGATACGCAGTATTTT.

The chain combines TRBV5-1 with TRBJ2-1; the match to TRBD2 covers 14 bases. This CDR3 is built from 15 residues. J lost 9 bases, V lost 4 bases, and 6 bases had no gene match. Germline loops: CDR1 SGHRS, CDR2 YFSETQ. CDR3 sequence (DNA): TGCGCCAGCAGCCCGGGACTAGCGGGAGTGAGTGAGCAGTTCTTC. Its translation is CASSPGLAGVSEQFF.

Ten or more counts support this clonotype. The chain recombines TRBV5-5 with TRBJ2-1; TRBD2 agrees at 7 bases. Trimming cost V 0 bases and J 0 bases; bases outside gene matches: 6. CDR1 is SGHKS, CDR2 YYEKEE, per germline (reference sequence). This CDR3 is built from 17 residues. CDR3: CASSLGVGGSSYNEQFF. For the CDR3, the DNA is TGTGCCAGCAGCTTGGGGGTCGGCGGGAGCTCCTACAATGAGCAGTTCTTC.

This clonotype was found many times. The chain combines TRBV10-3 with TRBJ2-7; 11 bases map to TRBD2. The germline V gene encodes CDR1 ENHRY and CDR2 SYGVKD. The CDR3 is made up of 16 amino acids. The V gene end was trimmed by 2 bases and the J gene end by 1 base; junction bases not matched to a gene: 4. CDR3 loop: CAISETSGSVSYEQYF. The CDR3, as DNA: TGTGCCATCAGTGAGACTAGCGGGAGTGTGTCCTACGAGCAGTACTTC.

This clonotype came up many times. V is TRBV29-1 and J is TRBJ2-7, with 7 bases aligning to TRBD1. The CDR3 consists of 13 residues. V was pared by 6 bases and J by 5 bases, with 10 bases of the junction left unmatched. The V gene's germline CDR1 is SQVTM and CDR2 ANQGSEA. CDR3 DNA: TGCAGCGTCGAAAATCAACAGGGGAACGAGCAGTACTTC. Its protein product is CSVENQQGNEQYF.

This clonotype was seen ten or more times. The chain is built from TRBV10-3 and TRBJ2-3, with 10 bases matching TRBD2. The CDR3 is made up of 16 amino acids. Germline CDR1 is ENHRY and CDR2 is SYGVKD. The ends lost 2 bases at V and 5 bases at J; junction bases unmatched: 7. CDR3 protein: CAISERLAGVGDTQYF. The CDR3 DNA is TGTGCCATCAGTGAGAGGCTAGCGGGAGTTGGAGATACGCAGTATTTT.

At least ten counts were recorded for this clonotype. The chain combines TRBV20-1 with TRBJ2-7; 7 bases agree with TRBD1. CDR1 DFQATT and CDR2 SNEGSKA come from the germline V gene (reference sequence). The CDR3 is made up of 13 amino acids. J was trimmed by 5 bases and V by 5 bases; bases with no gene match: 9. The CDR3 sequence is CSAPTGKTDEQYF. The CDR3 nucleotides read TGCAGTGCTCCGACAGGGAAGACCGACGAGCAGTACTTC.

This clonotype was counted many times. The chain couples TRBV7-3 to TRBJ2-1, with TRBD2 as a possible D gene (6 bases). This CDR3 region has 15 residues. The V gene's germline CDR1 is SGHTA and CDR2 FQGTGA. V lost 1 base, J lost 2 bases, and 9 bases lay in between. CDR3 coding DNA: TGTGCCAGCAGCTTAATGACGGGAGCCTACAATGAGCAGTTCTTC. Its protein product is CASSLMTGAYNEQFF.

This clonotype was picked up many times. V gene TRBV7-2 combines with J gene TRBJ2-5, with D perhaps being TRBD1 or TRBD2 (6 bases each). V lost 5 bases and J lost 5, with 15 bases in between. The CDR3 has 14 residues. Germline assignment: CDR1 SGHTA and CDR2 FQGNSA. The chain's CDR3 is CASSVVSGAETQYF. DNA of the CDR3: TGTGCCAGCAGCGTCGTCTCGGGGGCGGAGACCCAGTACTTC.

This clonotype was counted at least ten times. The rearrangement joins TRBV4-2 to TRBJ2-3; 7 bases are a match to TRBD2. CDR1 is LGHNA, CDR2 YNFKEQ, per germline. CDR3 size: 16 residues. The J segment lost 6 bases and the V segment lost 1 base, leaving 10 bases of the junction unmatched. The CDR3 coding sequence is TGTGCCAGCAGCCAAGTTGGTCTAGCGGAGAGGGATACGCAGTATTTT. Protein product: CASSQVGLAERDTQYF.

This clonotype has ten or more counts. The chain is built from TRBV5-1 and TRBJ2-1; 10 bases line up with TRBD1. CDR3 size: 14 residues. The V gene end was trimmed by 2 bases and the J gene end by 9 bases; junction bases not matched to a gene: 5. Germline CDR1 reads SGHRS; CDR2 reads YFSETQ. CDR3 sequence: CASSLDRGLIEQFF. As DNA, the CDR3 is TGCGCCAGCAGCTTAGACAGGGGGCTTATTGAGCAGTTCTTC.

In its sample, this clonotype was seen many times. The rearrangement links TRBV21-1 to TRBJ2-7; TRBD2 is the table's D call, not checked against the DNA. TRBV21-1 is assigned pseudogene status. This CDR3 contains 16 residues. CDR3 amino acids: CASSKARLADYYEQYF. For the CDR3, the DNA is TGTGCCAGCAGCAAAGCGCGGCTAGCGGACTATTACGAGCAGTACTTC.